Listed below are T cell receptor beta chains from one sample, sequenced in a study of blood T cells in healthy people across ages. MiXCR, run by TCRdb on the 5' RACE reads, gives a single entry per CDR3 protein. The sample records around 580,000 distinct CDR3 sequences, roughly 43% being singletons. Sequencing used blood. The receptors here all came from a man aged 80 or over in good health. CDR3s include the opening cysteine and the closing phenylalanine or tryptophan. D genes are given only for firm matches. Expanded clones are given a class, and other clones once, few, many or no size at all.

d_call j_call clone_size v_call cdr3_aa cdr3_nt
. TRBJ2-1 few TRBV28 CASSRTRGGYNEQFF TGTGCCAGCAGTCGTACCAGGGGAGGCTACAATGAGCAGTTCTTC
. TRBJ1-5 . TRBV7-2 CASSPQGFNQPQHF TGTGCCAGCAGCCCCCAGGGGTTCAATCAGCCCCAGCATTTT
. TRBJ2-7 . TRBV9 CASSAWDTVGERRYEQYF TGTGCCAGCAGCGCATGGGACACAGTGGGGGAAAGGAGATACGAGCAGTACTTC
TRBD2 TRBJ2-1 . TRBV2 CASSEETSGHNEQFF TGTGCCAGCAGTGAAGAGACTAGCGGACACAATGAGCAGTTCTTC
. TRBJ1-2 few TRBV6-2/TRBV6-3 CASTQPNYGYTF TGTGCCAGCACCCAACCTAACTATGGCTACACCTTC
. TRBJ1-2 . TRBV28 CASRPDTFVGYTF TGTGCCAGCAGACCGGACACCTTCGTTGGCTACACCTTC
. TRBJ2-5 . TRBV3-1 CASSWAAETQYF TGTGCCAGCAGCTGGGCGGCAGAGACCCAGTACTTC
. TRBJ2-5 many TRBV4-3 CASSQERAPQETQYF TGCGCCAGCAGCCAAGAAAGGGCTCCTCAGGAGACCCAGTACTTC
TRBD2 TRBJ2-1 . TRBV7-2 CASTPSGGPRGQFF TGTGCCAGCACCCCCAGCGGGGGGCCGAGGGGGCAGTTCTTC
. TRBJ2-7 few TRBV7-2 CASSLGLGRGAEQYF TGTGCCAGCAGCTTAGGTTTGGGACGCGGGGCAGAGCAGTACTTC
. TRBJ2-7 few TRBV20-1 CSARADNEQYF TGCAGTGCTAGAGCTGACAATGAGCAGTACTTC
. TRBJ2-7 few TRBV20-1 CSARQGYYEQYF TGCAGTGCTAGACAGGGGTACTACGAGCAGTACTTC
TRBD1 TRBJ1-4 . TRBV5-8 CASSSGTGQPTLLFF TGTGCCAGCAGCTCGGGAACGGGACAGCCAACCTTACTGTTTTTT
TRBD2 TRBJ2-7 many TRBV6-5 CASSYGGSNYEQYF TGTGCCAGCAGTTACGGCGGGAGTAACTACGAGCAGTACTTC
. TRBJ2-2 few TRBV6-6 CASSPDFTGGELFF TGTGCCAGCAGCCCCGATTTTACCGGCGGGGAGCTGTTTTTT
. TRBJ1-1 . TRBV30 CAGHRDQTEAFF TGTGCCGGTCACAGGGATCAAACTGAAGCTTTCTTT
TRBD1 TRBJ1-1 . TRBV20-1 CSARGGGQGARTEAFF TGCAGTGCTAGAGGCGGGGGGCAGGGGGCGCGGACTGAAGCTTTCTTT
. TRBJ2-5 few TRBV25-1 CASSESNSGIIETQYF TGTGCCAGCAGTGAATCCAATAGCGGCATAATAGAGACCCAGTACTTC
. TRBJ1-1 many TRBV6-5 CASSTSSTGPETEAFF TGTGCCAGCAGTACCTCCTCTACAGGGCCGGAAACTGAAGCTTTCTTT
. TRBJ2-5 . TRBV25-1 CASSEWGGAETQYF TGTGCCAGCAGTGAATGGGGGGGGGCAGAGACCCAGTACTTC
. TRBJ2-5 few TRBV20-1 CSARRTRGPDRGQETQYF TGCAGTGCTAGGAGGACACGAGGGCCCGATAGGGGGCAAGAGACCCAGTACTTC
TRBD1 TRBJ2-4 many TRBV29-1 CSVASGTGGNIQYF TGCAGCGTTGCCTCCGGGACAGGGGGCAACATTCAGTACTTC
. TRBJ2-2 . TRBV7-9 CASSLGQFNTGELFF TGTGCCAGCAGCTTAGGCCAGTTTAACACCGGGGAGCTGTTTTTT
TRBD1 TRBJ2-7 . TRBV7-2 CASSADRGLDEQYF TGTGCCAGCAGCGCGGACAGGGGGCTCGACGAGCAGTACTTC
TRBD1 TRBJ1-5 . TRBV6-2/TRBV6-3 CASRSTGEYQPQHF TGTGCCAGCAGGTCGACAGGGGAGTATCAGCCCCAGCATTTT
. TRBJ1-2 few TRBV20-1 CSATGGNYGYTF TGCAGTGCCACGGGAGGGAACTATGGCTACACCTTC
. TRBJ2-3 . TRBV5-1 CASSTSGTPTDAQYF TGCGCCAGCAGCACCTCCGGGACACCCACAGATGCGCAGTATTTT
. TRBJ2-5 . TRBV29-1 CSVERGTDKQYF TGCAGCGTTGAGAGGGGTACCGACAAGCAGTACTTC
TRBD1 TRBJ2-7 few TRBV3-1 CASSQAGTGQYEQYF TGTGCCAGCAGCCAGGCCGGGACAGGGCAGTACGAGCAGTACTTC
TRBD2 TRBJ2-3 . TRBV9 CASSAGTSGNTDTQYF TGTGCCAGCAGCGCCGGGACTAGCGGGAACACAGATACGCAGTATTTT
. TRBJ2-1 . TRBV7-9 CASSLDAGPYNEQFF TGTGCCAGCAGCTTGGACGCAGGGCCCTACAATGAGCAGTTCTTC
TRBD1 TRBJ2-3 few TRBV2 CASSANRGDTQYF TGTGCCAGCAGTGCTAACAGGGGAGATACGCAGTATTTT
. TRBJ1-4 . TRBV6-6 CASSTSGGNEKLFF TGTGCCAGCAGTACCTCCGGGGGTAATGAAAAACTGTTTTTT
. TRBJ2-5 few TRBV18 CASSPSEETQYF TGTGCCAGCTCCCCGTCGGAAGAGACCCAGTACTTC
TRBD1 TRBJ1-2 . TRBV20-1 CSAEPGQSYGYTF TGCAGTGCTGAACCGGGACAGTCCTATGGCTACACCTTC
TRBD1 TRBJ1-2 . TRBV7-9 CASSLDRGRSGYTF TGTGCCAGCAGCTTAGACAGGGGGCGAAGTGGCTACACCTTC
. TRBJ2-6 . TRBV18 CASSPTSAEVLVLTF TGTGCCAGCTCACCTACTAGTGCGGAAGTTCTCGTCCTGACTTTC
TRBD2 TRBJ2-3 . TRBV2 CASSETWRGSTDTQYF TGTGCCAGCAGTGAAACGTGGCGGGGGAGCACAGATACGCAGTATTTT
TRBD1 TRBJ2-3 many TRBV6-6 CASSQGIVGTDTQYF TGTGCCAGTTCACAGGGGATTGTTGGCACAGATACGCAGTATTTT
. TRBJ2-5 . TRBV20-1 CSARGYLRGEETQYF TGCAGTGCTAGAGGTTACCTAAGGGGTGAAGAGACCCAGTACTTC
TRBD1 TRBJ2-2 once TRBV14 CASSSSGTGGGTGELFF TGTGCCAGCAGCAGTTCCGGGACAGGGGGCGGCACCGGGGAGCTGTTTTTT
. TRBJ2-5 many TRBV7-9 CASSLSWGEETQYF TGTGCCAGCAGCTTATCCTGGGGTGAAGAGACCCAGTACTTC
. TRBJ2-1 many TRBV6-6 CASTTRRSSSYNEQFF TGTGCCAGCACTACCCGACGGTCGAGCTCCTACAATGAGCAGTTCTTC
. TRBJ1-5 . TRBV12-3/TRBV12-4 CASSLVEDQPQHF TGTGCCAGCAGTTTAGTGGAGGATCAGCCCCAGCATTTT
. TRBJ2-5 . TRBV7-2 CASSTRGEQYF TGTGCCAGCAGCACTCGCGGGGAGCAGTACTTC
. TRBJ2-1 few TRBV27 CASSFSSAFGEQFF TGTGCCAGCAGTTTTTCCTCGGCGTTCGGTGAGCAGTTCTTC
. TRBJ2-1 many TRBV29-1 CSVEAPSYRRTPGNEQFF TGCAGCGTTGAAGCACCAAGCTACAGGCGAACCCCAGGCAATGAGCAGTTCTTC
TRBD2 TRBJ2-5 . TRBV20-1 CSAPLAGGQETQYF TGCAGTGCCCCTCTAGCGGGGGGGCAAGAGACCCAGTACTTC
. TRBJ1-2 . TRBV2 CASSETLWGDGYTF TGTGCCAGCAGTGAGACCCTTTGGGGGGACGGCTACACCTTC
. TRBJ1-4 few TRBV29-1 CSVAHGLNEKLFF TGCAGCGTGGCCCATGGCCTAAATGAAAAACTGTTTTTT
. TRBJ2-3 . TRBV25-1 CASSEGDLADTQYF TGTGCCAGCAGTGAAGGCGATTTGGCAGATACGCAGTATTTT
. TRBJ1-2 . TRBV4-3 CASSPGPTRVGYGYTF TGCGCCAGCAGCCCTGGACCCACGCGGGTCGGCTATGGCTACACCTTC
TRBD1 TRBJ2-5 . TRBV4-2 CASSQGQGEETQYF TGTGCCAGCAGCCAAGGACAGGGGGAAGAGACCCAGTACTTC
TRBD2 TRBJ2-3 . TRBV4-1 CASSPRTSGGDTQYF TGCGCCAGCAGCCCTAGGACTAGCGGGGGCGATACGCAGTATTTT
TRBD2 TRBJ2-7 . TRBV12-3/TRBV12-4 CASTFSGGPSYEQYF TGTGCCAGCACCTTCAGCGGGGGCCCTTCCTACGAGCAGTACTTC